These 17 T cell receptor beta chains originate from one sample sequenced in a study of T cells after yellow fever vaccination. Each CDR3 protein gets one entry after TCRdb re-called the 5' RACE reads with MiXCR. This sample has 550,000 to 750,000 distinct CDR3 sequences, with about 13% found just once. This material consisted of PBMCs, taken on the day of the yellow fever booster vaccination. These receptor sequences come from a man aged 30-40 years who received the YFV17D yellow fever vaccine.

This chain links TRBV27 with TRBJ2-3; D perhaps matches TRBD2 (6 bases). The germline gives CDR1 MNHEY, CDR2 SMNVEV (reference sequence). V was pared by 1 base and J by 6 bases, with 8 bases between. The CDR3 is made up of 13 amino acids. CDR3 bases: TGTGCCAGCAGTTTATGGGCGGGGGATACGCAGTATTTT. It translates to CASSLWAGDTQYF.

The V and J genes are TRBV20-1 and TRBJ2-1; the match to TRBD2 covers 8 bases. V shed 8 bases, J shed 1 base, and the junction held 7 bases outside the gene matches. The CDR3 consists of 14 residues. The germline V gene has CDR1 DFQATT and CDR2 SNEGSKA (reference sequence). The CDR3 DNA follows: TGCAGTCGACAGCGGGAGACGTCCTACAATGAGCAGTTCTTC. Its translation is CSRQRETSYNEQFF.

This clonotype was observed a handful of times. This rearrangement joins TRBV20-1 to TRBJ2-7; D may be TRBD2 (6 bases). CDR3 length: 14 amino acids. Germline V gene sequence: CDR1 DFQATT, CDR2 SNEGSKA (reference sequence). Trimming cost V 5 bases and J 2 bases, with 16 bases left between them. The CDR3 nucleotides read TGCAGTGCTTTCCCGGGACTGGGGCCCTACGAGCAGTACTTC. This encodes CSAFPGLGPYEQYF.

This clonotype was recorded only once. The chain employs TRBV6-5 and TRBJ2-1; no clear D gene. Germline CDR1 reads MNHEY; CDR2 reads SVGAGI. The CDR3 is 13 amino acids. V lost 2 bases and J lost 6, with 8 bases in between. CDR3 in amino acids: CASSYDGFNEQFF. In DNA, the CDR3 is TGTGCCAGCAGTTACGACGGGTTCAATGAGCAGTTCTTC.

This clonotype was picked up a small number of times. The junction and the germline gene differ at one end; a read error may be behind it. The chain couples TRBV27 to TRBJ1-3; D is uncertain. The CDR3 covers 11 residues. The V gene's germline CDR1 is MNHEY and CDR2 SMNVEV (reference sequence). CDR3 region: CASRLYFSIYF. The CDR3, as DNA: TGTGCCAGCAGGTTATATTTCTCCATATATTTT.

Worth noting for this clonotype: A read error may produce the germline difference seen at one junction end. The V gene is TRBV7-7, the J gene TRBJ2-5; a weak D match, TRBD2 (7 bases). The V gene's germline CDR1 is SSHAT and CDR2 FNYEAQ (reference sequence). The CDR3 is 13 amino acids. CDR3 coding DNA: TGTGCTAGCAGCTTAGGCGGGGGCCAGACCCAGTACTTC. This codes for CASSLGGGQTQYF.

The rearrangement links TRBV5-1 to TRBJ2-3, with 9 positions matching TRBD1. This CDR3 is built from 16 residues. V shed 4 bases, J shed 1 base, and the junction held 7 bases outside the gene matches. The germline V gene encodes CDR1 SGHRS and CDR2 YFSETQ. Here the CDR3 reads CASSRYRTGGTDTQYF. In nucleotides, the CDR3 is TGCGCCAGCAGCCGCTACAGGACAGGGGGCACAGATACGCAGTATTTT.

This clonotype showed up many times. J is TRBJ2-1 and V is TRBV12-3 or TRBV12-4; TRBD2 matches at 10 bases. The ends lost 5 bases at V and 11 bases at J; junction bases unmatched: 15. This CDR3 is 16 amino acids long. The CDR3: CASSKFSDTSGIKQFF. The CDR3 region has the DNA TGTGCCAGCAGTAAATTTTCCGATACTAGCGGGATAAAGCAGTTCTTC.

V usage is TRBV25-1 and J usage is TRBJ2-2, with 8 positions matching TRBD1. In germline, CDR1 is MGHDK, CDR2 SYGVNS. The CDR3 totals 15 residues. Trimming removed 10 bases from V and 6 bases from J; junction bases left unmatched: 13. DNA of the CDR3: TGTGCCACCATCCTTTCCAGGGGGCAGTCCGGGGAGCTGTTTTTT. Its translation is CATILSRGQSGELFF.

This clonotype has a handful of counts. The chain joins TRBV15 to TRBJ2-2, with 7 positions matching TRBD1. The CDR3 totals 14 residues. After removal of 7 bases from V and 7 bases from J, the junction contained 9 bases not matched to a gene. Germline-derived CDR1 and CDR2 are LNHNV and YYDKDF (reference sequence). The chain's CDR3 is CATNPTGAGGELFF. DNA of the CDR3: TGTGCCACCAACCCTACAGGGGCGGGCGGGGAGCTGTTTTTT.

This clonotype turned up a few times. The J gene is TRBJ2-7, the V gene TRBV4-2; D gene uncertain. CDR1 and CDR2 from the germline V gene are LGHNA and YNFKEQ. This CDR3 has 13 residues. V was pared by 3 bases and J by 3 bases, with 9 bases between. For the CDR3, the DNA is TGTGCCAGCAGCCAGGCGGTGAACTACGAGCAGTACTTC. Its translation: CASSQAVNYEQYF.

The CDR3 region is CASSWGQGLHEQYF. The CDR3 nucleotides are TGTGCCAGCAGCTGGGGACAGGGTCTCCACGAGCAGTACTTC. The V and J genes are TRBV5-4 and TRBJ2-7, with 9 positions matching TRBD1. The V gene end was trimmed by 3 bases and the J gene end by 5 bases; junction bases not matched to a gene: 6. The germline V gene encodes CDR1 SGHNT and CDR2 YYREEE (reference sequence). The CDR3 length is 14 residues. Using reference TRBV5-4 and TRBJ2-7 for the parts outside the CDR3, the full variable domain is ETGVTQSPTHLIKTRGQQVTLRCSSQSGHNTVSWYQQALGQGPQFIFQYYREEENGRGNFPPRFSGLQFPNYSSELNVNALELDDSALYLCASSWGQGLHEQYFGPGTRLTVT.

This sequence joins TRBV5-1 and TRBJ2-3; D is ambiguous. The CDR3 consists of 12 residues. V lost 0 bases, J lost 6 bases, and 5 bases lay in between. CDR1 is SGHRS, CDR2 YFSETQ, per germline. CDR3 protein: CASSLGFDTQYF. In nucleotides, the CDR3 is TGCGCCAGCAGCTTGGGGTTTGATACGCAGTATTTT.

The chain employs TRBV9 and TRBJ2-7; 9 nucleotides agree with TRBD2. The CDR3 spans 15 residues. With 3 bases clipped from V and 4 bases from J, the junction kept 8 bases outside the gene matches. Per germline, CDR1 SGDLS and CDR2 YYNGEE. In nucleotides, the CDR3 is TGTGCCAGCAGCGAGAGACTAGCGGACCCTTACGAGCAGTACTTC. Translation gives CASSERLADPYEQYF.

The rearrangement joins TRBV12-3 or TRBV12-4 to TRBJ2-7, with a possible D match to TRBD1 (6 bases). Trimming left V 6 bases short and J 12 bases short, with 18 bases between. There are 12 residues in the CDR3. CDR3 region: CASSKAPGQSYF. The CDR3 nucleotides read TGTGCCAGCAGCAAAGCCCCCGGACAGTCGTACTTC.

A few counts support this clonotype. This CDR3 is CASSYLGTSSYNEQFF. The CDR3 nucleotides read TGTGCCAGCAGTTACCTAGGGACAAGCTCCTACAATGAGCAGTTCTTC. The chain employs TRBV6-2 or TRBV6-3 and TRBJ2-1; perhaps TRBD1 as D (6 bases). The germline V gene has CDR1 MNHEY and CDR2 SVGEGT. The CDR3 spans 16 residues. Trimming removed 2 bases at V and 0 bases at J, with 11 bases between.

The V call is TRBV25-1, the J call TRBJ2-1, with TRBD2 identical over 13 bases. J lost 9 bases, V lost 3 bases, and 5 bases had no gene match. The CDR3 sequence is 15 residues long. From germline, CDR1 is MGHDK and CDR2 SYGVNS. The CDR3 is CASSDRGLAGVEQFF. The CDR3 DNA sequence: TGTGCCAGCAGTGACCGCGGACTAGCGGGAGTTGAGCAGTTCTTC.